A single T cell receptor (beta chain) is shown here with its context. Its target is not known. Germline V lookup: CDR1 MRHNA, CDR2 SNTAGT. The CDR3 loop spans 13 amino acids. V was trimmed by 2 bases and J by 8 bases, leaving 11 bases between them. Sequenced by immunoSEQ multiplex PCR; TCRdb stores in-frame clones only, minus some. This table has 80,000 to 100,000 clones, 70% to 90% appearing once. This entry belongs to a study of T cell responses to AZD1222 COVID-19 vaccine. General study results and limits: The study sampled repertoires only after the peak T cell response. White British donors predominated, females outnumbered males, and clonal diversity was possibly underestimated. After two AZD1222 doses, spike-specific TCR breadth and depth rose versus day 0.

The chain is built from TRBV6-4 and TRBJ2-3, with D tentatively TRBD2 (6 bases). The TCR was taken from an adult in good health. The sequences come from peripheral blood, collected on day 0 of AZD1222 vaccination. CDR3 loop: CASSDRWRGTQYF. Here the CDR3 DNA reads TGTGCCAGCAGTGACAGATGGAGGGGTACGCAGTATTTT.